This TCR beta chain originates from a study of control samples from healthy donors and cancer patients. Trimming took 6 bases from V and 6 from J, leaving 17 bases between them. This CDR3 has 14 residues. CDR1 is SEHNR, CDR2 FQNEAQ, per germline (reference sequence). The table came from immunoSEQ multiplex PCR; TCRdb's copy has only in-frame clones and leaves some out. The top ten hold approximately 0.7% of the sample, which has 150,000 to 200,000 clones, around nine tenths seen once. The material sequenced was blood. The gene calls are TRBV7-9 and TRBJ1-1; D is perhaps TRBD1 (6 bases). This TCR derives from a woman aged 25 to 39 in good health. The DNA for the CDR3 is TGTGCCAGCAGGAGGGAGGGGGGGTCGCCTGAAGCTTTCTTT. It yields the protein CASRREGGSPEAFF.